These T cell receptor beta chains were read from a single sample in a study of cytomegalovirus exposure and HLA in healthy donors. Clones were read by immunoSEQ multiplex PCR, and TCRdb kept only the in-frame ones, dropping some. The profile shows about 130,000 clones, about 85% of them singletons. Sequences were obtained from PBMCs. Receptors originate from a man younger than 35 in good health and CMV-seropositive. Both conserved end residues are part of each CDR3. A D gene is named only where the DNA matches it firmly. Where a row states a size, it is once, few, many or the class of an expanded clone; other rows omit it.

clone_size d_call j_call v_call cdr3_aa cdr3_nt
- - TRBJ2-1 TRBV27 CASSLSGLARHEQFF TGTGCCAGCAGTTTATCTGGGCTAGCCCGTCATGAGCAGTTCTTC
- - TRBJ1-1 TRBV7-9 CASRRTVENTEAFF TGTGCCAGCCGTCGGACAGTTGAGAACACTGAAGCTTTCTTT
- TRBD2 TRBJ2-1 TRBV9 CASSARERGAVGEQFF TGTGCCAGCAGCGCCCGTGAGCGGGGGGCTGTAGGTGAGCAGTTCTTC
- TRBD2 TRBJ2-3 TRBV18 CASSPAGGEDTQYF TGTGCCAGCTCACCAGCGGGGGGGGAGGATACGCAGTATTTT
- - TRBJ2-3 TRBV6-4 CASSDRTTRDTQYF TGTGCCAGCAGCGATCGGACTACGAGAGATACGCAGTATTTT
- TRBD1 TRBJ1-6 TRBV5-5 CASSRGTGGESSYNSPLHF TGTGCCAGCAGCAGGGGGACAGGGGGAGAGAGCTCCTATAATTCACCCCTCCACTTT
few TRBD1 TRBJ2-1 TRBV29-1 CSVVGLQGNNEQFF TGCAGCGTCGTTGGCCTACAGGGGAACAATGAGCAGTTCTTC
- - TRBJ2-1 TRBV10-3 CAISESGGDNEQFF TGTGCCATCAGTGAGTCTGGCGGGGACAATGAGCAGTTCTTC
once TRBD1 TRBJ2-7 TRBV7-6 CASSPLVGPGTGGSEQYF TGTGCCAGCAGCCCCCTTGTCGGGCCGGGGACAGGGGGCTCCGAGCAGTACTTC
- - TRBJ1-1 TRBV30 CAWSRSTQGTAFF TGTGCCTGGAGTCGGAGTACGCAGGGGACAGCTTTCTTT
- - TRBJ2-5 TRBV7-8 CASSLGQQETQYF TGTGCCAGCAGCTTAGGGCAGCAAGAGACCCAGTACTTC
- TRBD1 TRBJ2-7 TRBV4-3 CASSPEHHTPWTGIDYEQYF TGCGCCAGCAGCCCGGAACATCATACCCCCTGGACAGGTATTGACTACGAGCAGTACTTC
- - TRBJ1-4 TRBV19 CASRKADYTTNEKLFF TGTGCCAGTAGGAAGGCCGACTACACAACTAATGAAAAACTGTTTTTT
- - TRBJ1-6 TRBV19 CASSPYSLTNSPLHF TGTGCCAGTAGCCCCTACAGTCTGACGAATTCACCCCTCCACTTT
once - TRBJ1-2 TRBV6-5 CASSYSGGGYGYTF TGTGCCAGCAGTTACTCGGGGGGGGGTTATGGCTACACCTTC
once TRBD2 TRBJ2-7 TRBV13 CASSLFTSGRAYEQYF TGTGCCAGCAGCTTATTTACTAGCGGGCGGGCCTACGAGCAGTACTTC
- TRBD2 TRBJ2-3 TRBV7-2 CASSLGQLSGRTTDTQYF TGTGCCAGCAGCTTGGGACAGCTTAGCGGGAGGACTACAGATACGCAGTATTTT
- - TRBJ2-5 TRBV7-6 CASSLAHRVPRQETQYF TGTGCCAGCAGCTTAGCCCACCGGGTCCCGAGACAAGAGACCCAGTACTTC
- TRBD1 TRBJ2-5 TRBV5-1 CASSPRPGQGEETQYF TGCGCCAGCAGCCCGAGACCGGGACAGGGGGAAGAGACCCAGTACTTC
- - TRBJ2-5 TRBV4-1 CASSQKTGGGETQYF TGCGCCAGCAGCCAAAAGACAGGCGGTGGAGAGACCCAGTACTTC
- TRBD2 TRBJ2-7 TRBV5-1 CASSSGLAEYF TGCGCCAGCAGCTCTGGACTAGCTGAGTACTTC
- - TRBJ2-1 TRBV6-1 CASTQRGLYNEQFF TGTGCCAGCACCCAAAGGGGACTTTACAATGAGCAGTTCTTC
- TRBD1 TRBJ2-2 TRBV5-1 CASSLGPMGQDTGELFF TGCGCCAGCAGCTTGGGACCCATGGGACAGGACACCGGGGAGCTGTTTTTT
- - TRBJ1-4 TRBV7-9 CASSRGMGEKLFF TGTGCCAGCAGCAGGGGGATGGGGGAAAAACTGTTTTTT
once - TRBJ2-5 TRBV19 CASSKSGVPPETQYF TGTGCCAGTAGTAAGTCCGGAGTACCTCCAGAGACCCAGTACTTC
- - TRBJ2-7 TRBV10-2 CASQTGRMGEQYF TGCGCCAGCCAAACGGGAAGGATGGGGGAGCAGTACTTC
once TRBD1 TRBJ2-5 TRBV27 CASTPPGGSEETQYF TGTGCCAGCACCCCCCCAGGGGGAAGTGAGGAGACCCAGTACTTC
- - TRBJ2-1 TRBV20-1 CSAPSGGKKFF TGCAGTGCTCCGTCTGGCGGGAAAAAGTTCTTC
- - TRBJ2-7 TRBV15 CATSRGGGGWGVYEQYF TGTGCCACCAGCAGAGGAGGTGGGGGGTGGGGGGTTTACGAGCAGTACTTC
- - TRBJ1-2 TRBV7-9 CASSSGLQGYGGYTF TGTGCCAGCAGCTCGGGACTCCAGGGCTATGGCGGCTACACCTTC
- - TRBJ1-2 TRBV11-2 CASSLDRGGDGYTF TGTGCCAGCAGCTTAGATCGAGGGGGAGATGGCTACACCTTC
- - TRBJ2-2 TRBV5-6 CASSLLSTGELFF TGTGCCAGCAGCCTTCTTTCGACCGGGGAGCTGTTTTTT
- TRBD2 TRBJ2-7 TRBV27 CASSRREGYEQYF TGTGCCAGCAGTCGGCGGGAGGGCTACGAGCAGTACTTC
- - TRBJ2-7 TRBV19 CASSQQAGYEQYF TGTGCCAGTAGCCAACAGGCAGGCTACGAGCAGTACTTC
few - TRBJ2-4 TRBV6-5 CASSPPDSKNIQYF TGTGCCAGCAGTCCCCCGGACAGCAAAAACATTCAGTACTTC
- - TRBJ1-5 TRBV6-6 CASTLGPSSNQPQHF TGTGCCAGTACCCTGGGCCCCAGTAGCAATCAGCCCCAGCATTTT
few - TRBJ2-7 TRBV4-1 CASSQASAQGGSYEQYF TGCGCCAGCAGCCAAGCATCCGCCCAGGGGGGTTCCTACGAGCAGTACTTC
- - TRBJ2-5 TRBV5-5 CASSFPGLGETQYF TGTGCCAGCAGCTTTCCTGGTCTCGGGGAGACCCAGTACTTC
- TRBD2 TRBJ2-2 TRBV19 CASGSEWGLAYTGELFF TGTGCCAGTGGCTCTGAGTGGGGACTAGCATACACCGGGGAGCTGTTTTTT
- TRBD1 TRBJ1-3 TRBV7-2 CASSLAGQGFSGNTIYF TGTGCCAGCAGCTTAGCGGGACAGGGGTTCTCTGGAAACACCATATATTTT
few TRBD1 TRBJ1-1 TRBV6-1 CASSQQGENTEAFF TGTGCCAGCAGTCAGCAGGGGGAGAACACTGAAGCTTTCTTT
- - TRBJ2-1 TRBV30 CAWSLSNEQFF TGTGCCTGGAGTCTGAGCAATGAGCAGTTCTTC
- - TRBJ2-1 TRBV28 CASSLRRGVNEQFF TGTGCCAGCAGTTTACGCAGGGGGGTAAATGAGCAGTTCTTC
- TRBD2 TRBJ2-7 TRBV2 CASRVAGVSDEQYF TGTGCCAGCAGAGTAGCGGGAGTATCTGATGAGCAGTACTTC
- TRBD1 TRBJ2-1 TRBV11-1 CASSRDRVGNEQFF TGTGCCAGCAGCCGTGACAGGGTGGGCAATGAGCAGTTCTTC
once - TRBJ2-7 TRBV6-6 CASSYAQGYEQYF TGTGCCAGCAGTTATGCACAGGGTTACGAGCAGTACTTC
- TRBD2 TRBJ2-3 TRBV7-9 CASSKPGLAEPDTQYF TGTGCCAGCAGCAAGCCGGGACTAGCGGAACCAGATACGCAGTATTTT
- TRBD1 TRBJ1-1 TRBV11-3 CASSLGRDREAFF TGTGCCAGCAGCTTAGGTCGGGACAGGGAAGCTTTCTTT
- - TRBJ2-1 TRBV10-2 CASRRTLSSSYNEQFF TGCGCCAGCCGACGGACTTTATCTAGCTCCTACAATGAGCAGTTCTTC
- TRBD1 TRBJ2-1 TRBV5-1 CASSLYAGQGDEQFF TGCGCCAGCAGCTTATATGCCGGACAGGGAGATGAGCAGTTCTTC
few - TRBJ2-1 TRBV10-3 CAIQGMRPDEQFF TGTGCCATCCAGGGAATGCGGCCCGATGAGCAGTTCTTC
few TRBD1 TRBJ2-5 TRBV28 CASSPGTGGRETQYF TGTGCCAGCAGCCCTGGGACAGGGGGCCGGGAGACCCAGTACTTC
- - TRBJ1-1 TRBV18 CASSPSGEHTEAFF TGTGCCAGCTCACCGTCGGGGGAGCACACTGAAGCTTTCTTT
few - TRBJ1-1 TRBV4-3 CASSQVGKMNTEAFF TGCGCCAGCAGCCAAGTGGGCAAGATGAACACTGAAGCTTTCTTT
- - TRBJ1-2 TRBV7-2 CASSLVVGDYGYTF TGTGCCAGCAGCTTAGTAGTAGGGGACTATGGCTACACCTTC